These 17 T cell receptor beta chains originate from one sample sequenced in a study of response to subunit inactivated influenza vaccine. TCRdb ran MiXCR on the RT-PCR reads and lists one entry per CDR3 protein. The table has around 650,000 distinct CDR3 sequences, roughly 14% seen once. Sequences were derived from PBMCs from blood, sampled 11 to 12 days after vaccination. The receptors derive from a man aged 45 to 65 who received an inactivated influenza vaccine.

This clonotype was seen just once. The chain couples TRBV7-3 to TRBJ2-1, with D possibly matching TRBD2 (6 bases). CDR3 length: 14 amino acids. Between the trimmed V and J ends, which lost 5 bases and 4 bases, there was a span of 12 bases. The germline V gene has CDR1 SGHTA and CDR2 FQGTGA. In nucleotides, the CDR3 is TGTGCCAGCAGCCCAAGTCGGGAGTACAATGAGCAGTTCTTC. It translates to CASSPSREYNEQFF.

The sample holds a few counts of this clonotype. This chain uses TRBV6-5 with TRBJ2-7; no clear D gene. The V gene's germline CDR1 is MNHEY and CDR2 SVGAGI. There are 11 residues in the CDR3. The V end lost 10 bases, the J end lost 4 bases, and 11 bases lay between the germline ends. Here the CDR3 reads CATRMKYEQYF. CDR3 bases: TGTGCCACTCGGATGAAATACGAGCAGTACTTC.

The CDR3 loop is CASSLGEGGSYEQYF. The CDR3 DNA reads TGCGCCAGCAGCTTGGGGGAAGGTGGCTCCTACGAGCAGTACTTC. The V call is TRBV5-1, the J call TRBJ2-7; D gene uncertain. The germline V and J ends were trimmed by 0 bases and 0 bases, with 10 bases remaining between them. Germline lookup yields CDR1 SGHRS and CDR2 YFSETQ. The CDR3 extends over 15 amino acids.

This clonotype has more than one count but fewer than ten. The chain has TRBV16 and TRBJ1-4, with D perhaps matching TRBD1 (5 bases). This CDR3 has 13 amino acids. Trimming took 4 bases from V and 5 from J, leaving 8 bases between them. The germline V gene encodes CDR1 KGHSY and CDR2 FQNENV. The DNA of the CDR3 is TGTGCCAGCAGCCCAAACAGGAATGAAAAACTGTTTTTT. It codes for CASSPNRNEKLFF.

A few counts support this clonotype. The gene calls are TRBV5-1 and TRBJ2-4; D may be TRBD1 (5 bases). Germline V gene data show CDR1 as SGHRS and CDR2 as YFSETQ. Trimming pared 4 bases from V and 3 bases from J, leaving 11 bases between. The CDR3 length is 14 residues. The CDR3: CASSLDRDKNIQYF. The CDR3 nucleotides read TGCGCCAGCAGCCTCGACAGAGACAAAAACATTCAGTACTTC.

The chain joins TRBV20-1 to TRBJ1-5, with D tentatively TRBD1 (5 bases). This CDR3 region has 12 residues. Trimming stripped 6 bases from V and 3 bases from J, with 9 bases between. CDR1 DFQATT and CDR2 SNEGSKA come from the germline V gene (reference sequence). This CDR3 reads CSATRVNQPQHF. The CDR3, as DNA: TGCAGTGCGACCAGGGTCAATCAGCCCCAGCATTTT.

This clonotype has a handful of counts. An end of the junction does not agree with germline; a read error may underlie this. V gene TRBV7-7 combines with J gene TRBJ2-7; 9 nucleotides line up with TRBD1. The CDR3 loop spans 15 amino acids. Germline CDR1 is SSHAT and CDR2 is FNYEAQ (reference sequence). The CDR3 nucleotides are TGTGCTAGCAGTTCCGGGACAGGGCCTTTCTACGAGCAGTACTTC. Protein product: CASSSGTGPFYEQYF.

This clonotype has just a few counts. In nucleotides, the CDR3 is TGTGCCAGCAGCTTAGCCGCTCGGGGACGGTCGAACACCGGGGAGCTGTTTTTT. This encodes CASSLAARGRSNTGELFF. V is TRBV7-8 and J is TRBJ2-2; D is perhaps TRBD1 or TRBD2 (5 bases each). The CDR3 contains 18 residues. The ends were cut back, 0 bases at V and 0 bases at J, with 14 bases in the middle. Germline V gene lookup returns CDR1 SGHVS and CDR2 FQNEAQ. Based on the CDR3 plus reference TRBV7-8 and TRBJ2-2, the full variable domain is GAGVSQSPRYKVAKRGQDVALRCDPISGHVSLFWYQQALGQGPEFLTYFQNEAQLDKSGLPSDRFFAERPEGSVSTLKIQRTQQEDSAVYLCASSLAARGRSNTGELFFGEGSRLTVL.

This clonotype came up many times. V is TRBV24-1 and J is TRBJ2-6; D unclear. Trimming cost V 12 bases and J 0 bases, with 8 bases left between them. The CDR3 sequence is 13 residues long. Germline V CDR1 and CDR2: KGHDR, SFDVKD. The CDR3: CASALSGANVLTF. In DNA, the CDR3 is TGTGCCTCCGCTCTCTCTGGGGCCAACGTCCTGACTTTC.

This clonotype was counted between two and nine times. The chain couples TRBV5-1 to TRBJ2-7; no firm D call. V lost 0 bases and J 3 bases, leaving 7 bases between the germline ends. The CDR3 has 13 amino acids. Per the germline V gene, CDR1 is SGHRS and CDR2 is YFSETQ. The CDR3 DNA follows: TGCGCCAGCAGCTTGGACTTAAACTACGAGCAGTACTTC. Protein: CASSLDLNYEQYF.

The chain uses TRBV10-3 and TRBJ2-1; D is possibly TRBD2 (6 bases). V was clipped by 4 bases and J by 3 bases, with 13 bases between them. The CDR3 totals 15 residues. In germline, CDR1 is ENHRY, CDR2 SYGVKD. The CDR3 DNA follows: TGTGCCATCAGTGGCGCTAGCGCTATCTACAATGAGCAGTTCTTC. It is translated as CAISGASAIYNEQFF.

The chain is built from TRBV29-1 and TRBJ2-5; possibly TRBD1 or TRBD2 for D (7 bases each). This CDR3 comprises 14 residues. V shed 4 bases and J shed 5 bases, with 17 bases lying between them. The germline V gene has CDR1 SQVTM and CDR2 ANQGSEA. The CDR3 DNA reads TGCAGCGTTGGTGGGCAGGGGGGGGGTGAGACCCAGTACTTC. Protein: CSVGGQGGGETQYF. Filled out from reference TRBV29-1 and TRBJ2-5, the complete variable domain reads SAVISQKPSRDICQRGTSLTIQCQVDSQVTMMFWYRQQPGQSLTLIATANQGSEATYESGFVIDKFPISRPNLTFSTLTVSNMSPEDSSIYLCSVGGQGGGETQYFGPGTRLLVL.

V and J are TRBV19 and TRBJ1-1; no clear D. Per the germline V gene, CDR1 is LNHDA and CDR2 is SQIVND (reference sequence). V lost 3 bases and J 5 bases, leaving 13 bases between the germline ends. This CDR3 is 14 amino acids long. The CDR3 coding sequence is TGTGCCAGTAGTATGCCGGGCAGAAGAACTGAAGCTTTCTTT. Amino acid sequence: CASSMPGRRTEAFF.

This clonotype was seen a few times. CDR3 sequence (DNA): TGTGCCATTACGACTAGCGATCGGGAGACCCAGTACTTC. It is translated as CAITTSDRETQYF. The gene calls are TRBV9 and TRBJ2-5; 8 bases map to TRBD2. V was clipped by 9 bases and J by 5 bases; unmatched bases: 9. CDR1 and CDR2 from the germline V gene are SGDLS and YYNGEE. The CDR3 has 13 residues. Filled out from reference TRBV9 and TRBJ2-5, the complete variable domain reads DSGVTQTPKHLITATGQRVTLRCSPRSGDLSVYWYQQSLDQGLQFLIQYYNGEERAKGNILERFSAQQFPDLHSELNLSSLELGDSALYFCAITTSDRETQYFGPGTRLLVL.

The chain couples TRBV28 to TRBJ2-3, with 11 bases fitting TRBD1. This CDR3 is 15 amino acids long. Germline V lookup: CDR1 MDHEN, CDR2 SYDVKM. Trimming took 6 bases from V and 3 from J; bases not matched to a gene: 5. The CDR3 bases are TGTGCCAGCAGGGACAGGGGGCGAGGGACAGATACGCAGTATTTT. This encodes CASRDRGRGTDTQYF.

The V and J genes are TRBV12-3 or TRBV12-4 and TRBJ2-5; possible D gene TRBD2, 6 bases. The CDR3 sequence is 12 residues long. V shed 6 bases and J shed 7 bases, with 12 bases lying between them. The CDR3 bases are TGTGCCAGCAGATTCGGGGGAGGGACCCAGTACTTC. This translates into CASRFGGGTQYF.

The chain recombines TRBV28 with TRBJ1-4; TRBD1 aligns across 8 bases. The CDR3 has 15 residues. Looked up from germline, CDR1 is MDHEN and CDR2 is SYDVKM. With 5 bases clipped from V and 8 bases from J, the junction kept 10 bases outside the gene matches. The CDR3 spells CASSRSGQGGEKLFF. The CDR3 DNA reads as TGTGCCAGCAGTCGCTCCGGACAGGGAGGGGAAAAACTGTTTTTT.